One sample yielded the 22 T cell receptor beta chains listed below, sequenced in a study of tissue T cells after allogeneic stem cell transplantation. Described time point: mouse harvest day 7 after allogeneic transplant. Each mouse received 10^7 T-cell-depleted marrow cells plus 10^6 splenic CD5+ T cells by tail vein. Measured with immunoSEQ multiplex PCR; TCRdb has only the in-frame clones, and not every one. Among approximately 5,000 clones listed, roughly 48% were seen once. Sequencing used gut tissue. Source of these receptors: a female BALB/c mouse given C57BL/6 T cells with graft-versus-host disease after an allogeneic hematopoietic cell transplant.

Worth noting for this clone: Any gene name here is a mouse gene name. The CDR3 end is not reached by the read, which stops 1 residue before it; the germline J gene fills it in. V and J are TRBV15 and TRBJ2-2; TRBD2 matches 12 bases. The CDR3 has 16 amino acids. The junction had 1 base not matched to a gene; V was cut back by 5 bases and J by 0 bases. CDR1 and CDR2 (germline): SGHND, FRSKSL. The CDR3 sequence is CASSRDWGANTGQLYF. The CDR3 DNA, read in part, is TGTGCCAGCAGTCGGGACTGGGGGGCAAACACCGGGCAGCTCTAC.

A word on this clone: The genes are named according to mouse. The CDR3 end falls 1 residue outside the read, so it is completed with the germline J gene. V gene TRBV26 combines with J gene TRBJ1-2; D gene ambiguous. V shed 6 bases and J shed 0 bases, with 11 bases lying between them. The CDR3 loop spans 14 amino acids. Germline CDR1 KGHPV, CDR2 FQNQEV (reference sequence). This CDR3 is CASSPRAANSDYTF. The CDR3 bases that were read are TGTGCCAGCAGCCCGAGGGCGGCAAACTCCGACTACACC.

As to this clone: Germline and genes: mouse. The CDR3 is cut off 1 residue early in the read; its end comes from the germline J gene. The chain combines TRBV1 with TRBJ2-7; 7 bases map to TRBD1. Trimming cost V 5 bases and J 0 bases; bases outside gene matches: 4. Germline V CDR1 and CDR2: NSQYPW, LRSPGD (reference sequence). The CDR3 spans 14 residues. The CDR3: CTCSSRGSSYEQYF. The DNA read from the CDR3 is TGCACCTGCAGTTCCAGGGGGAGCTCCTATGAACAGTAC. The complete variable domain, with remaining parts taken from reference TRBV1 and TRBJ2-7, reads VTLLEQNPRWRLVPRGQAVNLRCILKNSQYPWMSWYQQDLQKQLQWLFTLRSPGDKEVKSLPGADYLATRVTDTELRLQVANMSQGRTLYCTCSSRGSSYEQYFGPGTRLTVL.

On this clone: Mouse gene names and germline throughout. The missing CDR3 end, 1 residue past where the read stops, is filled in from the germline J gene. The rearrangement uses TRBV29 and TRBJ2-1; D perhaps matches TRBD1 (5 bases). V lost 6 bases, J lost 1 base, and 7 bases lay in between. The CDR3 is 13 residues long. CDR1 MSHET and CDR2 SYDVDS come from the germline V gene. The CDR3 region is CASRTENYAEQFF. Incomplete CDR3 DNA: TGTGCTAGCAGGACAGAAAACTATGCTGAGCAGTTC.

This clone was found a few times. Gene names and germline refer to mouse. The read is 1 residue too short to cover the CDR3 end, so that end is filled in from the germline J gene. The chain combines TRBV13-1 with TRBJ1-1, with D perhaps TRBD1 (6 bases). The CDR3 is made up of 12 amino acids. Germline V CDR1 and CDR2: NSHNY, SYGAGN. Between the trimmed V and J ends, which lost 1 base and 11 bases, there was a span of 12 bases. CDR3 DNA, as far as it was read: TGTGCCAGCAGTGATAGGGCAGGGGAGGTCTTC. Amino acid sequence: CASSDRAGEVF. The CDR3 reads in full as CASSDRAGEVFF.

This clone is medium-sized. Each gene name is a mouse one. The CDR3 is cut off 1 residue early in the read; its end comes from the germline J gene. The chain carries TRBV13-1 and TRBJ2-7, with D unclear. The CDR3 spans 13 residues. Germline V gives CDR1 NSHNY, CDR2 SYGAGN. Deletions cut 4 bases from V and 0 bases from J, with 8 bases between. The part of the CDR3 DNA that was read is TGTGCCAGCAGTCGAGGGAGCTCCTATGAACAGTAC. This gives the protein CASSRGSSYEQY. From start to end, the CDR3 is CASSRGSSYEQYF.

This clone has more than one count but fewer than ten. All gene names here are mouse names. The CDR3 protein is CASSDAGWGAETLYF. Partial CDR3 DNA: TGTGCCAGCAGTGATGCTGGGTGGGGGGCAGAAACGCTGTAT. This rearrangement joins TRBV13-1 to TRBJ2-3, with D possibly TRBD2 on 6 matching bases. With the read ending 1 residue before the CDR3 end, the germline J gene is used to fill in that end. V lost 0 bases, J lost 3 bases, and 11 bases lay in between. The V gene's germline CDR1 is NSHNY and CDR2 SYGAGN. CDR3 length equals 15 residues.

In this sample, this clone turned up a few times. Gene names and germline refer to mouse. The read finishes 1 residue shy of the CDR3 end, and the germline J gene is used to complete it. This rearrangement joins TRBV13-3 to TRBJ2-5, with 8 nucleotides matching TRBD1. Germline V CDR1 and CDR2: NNHDY, SYVADS. V lost 1 base, J lost 6 bases, and 4 bases stayed unmatched. This CDR3 comprises 14 residues. Here the CDR3 reads CASSDPGQADTQYF. The sequenced CDR3 bases are TGTGCCAGCAGTGATCCGGGACAGGCGGACACCCAGTAC.

By sample fraction, this clone is medium-sized. Genes and germline come from the mouse. The missing CDR3 end, 1 residue past where the read stops, is filled in from the germline J gene. The chain recombines TRBV2 with TRBJ1-3; D not resolved. The germline CDR1 and CDR2 sequences are LGHNA and YSYQKL. CDR3 length equals 15 residues. Deletions cut 1 base from V and 0 bases from J, with 7 bases between. CDR3 residues: CASSQVGYSGNTLYF. CDR3 DNA (partial): TGTGCCAGCAGCCAAGTGGGGTATTCTGGAAATACGCTCTAT.

This clone was found a few times. Genes and germline are mouse. Coverage ceases 1 residue before the CDR3 finishes, and the germline J gene fills in the end. The chain is built from TRBV24 and TRBJ2-3, with TRBD1 as a possible D gene (6 bases). This CDR3 has 15 amino acids. V lost 6 bases and J lost 3, with 16 bases in between. Germline V CDR1 and CDR2: KGHTA, FRNEEI. The CDR3 reads CASSPLQGGAETLYF. The sequenced CDR3 bases are TGTGCCAGCAGCCCCCTACAGGGAGGGGCAGAAACGCTGTAT.

This clone showed up just a few times. The gene symbols are mouse symbols. The CDR3 is cut off 1 residue early in the read; its end comes from the germline J gene. The chain employs TRBV26 and TRBJ1-1, with D perhaps TRBD1 (6 bases). Germline assignment: CDR1 KGHPV and CDR2 FQNQEV (reference sequence). The ends were cut back, 0 bases at V and 10 bases at J, with 9 bases in the middle. CDR3 size: 12 residues. CDR3 DNA, as far as it was read: TGTGCCAGCAGTCTGTCGGGAGGGGGAGTCTTC. This encodes CASSLSGGGVF. The whole CDR3 protein is CASSLSGGGVFF.

A remark on this clone: Genes and germline are mouse. The CDR3 end falls 1 residue outside the read, so it is completed with the germline J gene. The gene calls are TRBV14 and TRBJ2-7; 11 bases agree with TRBD2. V lost 5 bases to trimming and J lost 6 bases; unmatched junction nucleotides: 7. From germline, CDR1 is SGHDT and CDR2 FRDEAV. There are 14 residues in the CDR3. This CDR3 reads CASRPGLGDFEQYF. The CDR3 bases that were read are TGTGCCAGCAGGCCGGGACTGGGGGATTTTGAACAGTAC.

Note on this clone: Gene names follow the mouse nomenclature. The read terminates 1 residue before the CDR3 end, so the remaining end is supplied by the germline J gene. This chain links TRBV13-1 with TRBJ2-4, with TRBD2 as a possible D gene (7 bases). V was shortened by 1 base and J by 0 bases, with 9 bases between the two germline ends. The CDR3 is 15 residues long. Germline V gene sequence: CDR1 NSHNY, CDR2 SYGAGN. The CDR3 reads CASSDRGGSQNTLYF. CDR3 DNA, as far as it was read: TGTGCCAGCAGTGATAGGGGGGGTAGTCAAAACACCTTGTAC.

A remark on this clone: Genes and germline are mouse. The DNA ends 1 residue before the CDR3 does, and the rest of the CDR3 is filled in from the germline J gene. The chain recombines TRBV12-2 with TRBJ2-7; weak D call: TRBD2 (6 bases). Germline values: CDR1 SGHLS, CDR2 HYDKME. The CDR3 covers 13 residues. The ends were cut back, 3 bases at V and 0 bases at J, with 8 bases in the middle. The CDR3 spells CASSSGASYEQYF. The CDR3 bases that were read are TGTGCCAGCTCTTCTGGGGCCTCCTATGAACAGTAC.

This clone has just a few counts. Mouse gene names apply. Partial CDR3 DNA: TGCACCTGCAGTGCCGGACTGGGGGGCGCAAACACCGGGCAGCTCTAC. Its protein product is CTCSAGLGGANTGQLY. The full CDR3 reads CTCSAGLGGANTGQLYF. The rearrangement links TRBV1 to TRBJ2-2, with 11 bases fitting TRBD2. The CDR3 end lies 1 residue beyond the end of the read and is filled in from the germline J gene. The CDR3 contains 17 residues. The germline gives CDR1 NSQYPW, CDR2 LRSPGD (reference sequence). The V segment lost 3 bases and the J segment 0 bases; nucleotides outside the gene matches: 3.

This clone was counted only a few times. The gene names here belong to mouse. The read finishes 1 residue shy of the CDR3 end, and the germline J gene is used to complete it. The chain carries TRBV31 and TRBJ2-7, with TRBD2 identical over 11 bases. There are 15 residues in the CDR3. CDR1 GKSSPN and CDR2 SITVG come from the germline V gene. After removal of 3 bases from V and 1 base from J, the junction contained 5 bases not matched to a gene. CDR3 bases read: TGTGCCTGGAGCCCGACTGGGGGGGGGTCCTATGAACAGTAC. Protein: CAWSPTGGGSYEQY. The full CDR3 sequence reads CAWSPTGGGSYEQYF.

Concerning this clone: Gene names and germline refer to mouse. The read ends 1 residue before the CDR3 terminus; that terminus is restored from the germline J gene. The genes are TRBV23 and TRBJ1-1; TRBD1 is the table's D call, not checked against the DNA. This CDR3 region has 15 residues. The V gene's germline CDR1 is KGHTA and CDR2 FQNQQP. Partial CDR3 DNA: TGCTCCAGCACCGGGACAGGGGGCTGGGACACAGAAGTCTTC. Protein product: CSSTGTGGWDTEVF. The full CDR3 is CSSTGTGGWDTEVFF.

The table lists this clone with a few counts. Gene names refer to mouse genes. With the read ending 1 residue before the CDR3 end, the germline J gene is used to fill in that end. The rearrangement links TRBV3 to TRBJ1-4; D possibly corresponds to TRBD1 (5 bases). V dropped 5 bases and J dropped 3 bases, with 13 bases sitting between them. Germline values: CDR1 SNHLY, CDR2 FYNGKV (reference sequence). This CDR3 has 15 amino acids. CDR3 sequence reads: CASSPPQGTNERLFF. CDR3 DNA, as far as it was read: TGTGCCAGCAGCCCCCCCCAGGGAACCAACGAAAGATTATTT. The variable domain in full, with the rest retrieved from reference TRBV3 and TRBJ1-4, is GPKVLQIPSHQIIDMGQMVTLNCDPVSNHLYFYWYKQILGQQMEFLVNFYNGKVMEKSKLFKDQFSVERPDGSYFTLKIQPTALEDSAVYFCASSPPQGTNERLFFGHGTKLSVL.

As for this clone: The genes and germline here are from mouse. The CDR3 is cut off 1 residue early in the read; its end comes from the germline J gene. V and J are TRBV23 and TRBJ2-4; TRBD1, the D gene given by the table, was not confirmed from the DNA. The length of the CDR3 is 14 residues. The germline gives CDR1 KGHTA, CDR2 FQNQQP. The CDR3 bases that were read are TGCTCCAGCAGTCAATCAAACAGGGGAGACACCTTGTAC. Protein: CSSSQSNRGDTLY. The CDR3 in its entirety is CSSSQSNRGDTLYF. Combining the CDR3 with reference TRBV23 and TRBJ2-4 gives the whole variable domain DAAVTQKPRYLIKMKGQEAEMKCIPEKGHTAVFWYQQKQSKELKFLIYFQNQQPLDQIDMVKERFSAVCPSSSLCSLGIRTCEAEDSALYLCSSSQSNRGDTLYFGAGTRLSVL.

Note on this clone: Gene names denote mouse genes. The observed sequence ends 1 residue before the CDR3 terminus, with the missing tail filled in from the germline J gene. The chain carries TRBV26 and TRBJ2-5, with 8 bases aligning to TRBD2. Per the germline V gene, CDR1 is KGHPV and CDR2 is FQNQEV (reference sequence). CDR3 length equals 14 residues. Losses at the gene ends were 5 bases for V and 2 bases for J; bases not matched to a gene: 3. The sequenced part of the CDR3 DNA is TGTGCCAGCAGTAGGCTGGGGGGCCAAGACACCCAGTAC. Translation gives CASSRLGGQDTQY. The CDR3 in its entirety is CASSRLGGQDTQYF.

In regard to this clone: These gene names are mouse names. The read falls 1 residue short of the CDR3 end, and the missing part is taken from the germline J gene. V and J are TRBV26 and TRBJ2-5, with 7 bases that match TRBD2. The CDR3 covers 14 residues. CDR1 is KGHPV and CDR2 is FQNQEV in the germline V gene (reference sequence). Germline trimming cut 2 bases from V and 2 bases from J; bases unmatched to any gene: 1. The covered CDR3 bases are TGTGCCAGCAGTCTGGGGGGGGGCCAAGACACCCAGTAC. Translating it yields CASSLGGGQDTQY. The CDR3, in full, reads CASSLGGGQDTQYF.

Points on this clone: All gene names here are mouse names. The read comes to an end 1 residue before the CDR3 does, leaving the germline J gene to fill in the end. This chain links TRBV26 with TRBJ1-3, with a weak D call TRBD1 (6 bases). CDR1 is KGHPV, CDR2 FQNQEV, per germline (reference sequence). The V end was cut by 4 bases, the J end by 0 bases, with 13 bases between. The CDR3 covers 16 residues. Partial CDR3 DNA: TGTGCCAGCAGTCCCTGGCAGGGGCTTTCTGGAAATACGCTCTAT. This sequence encodes CASSPWQGLSGNTLY. The entire CDR3 protein reads CASSPWQGLSGNTLYF.